Each of the 32 T cell receptor beta chains below was sequenced from the same sample in a study of cytotoxic CD8 clonotypes in ibrutinib-treated CLL. Some clones are missing from TCRdb's copy, which holds only in-frame ones; the method was immunoSEQ multiplex PCR. This sample has 250,000 to 350,000 clones, with approximately 76% found just once. Here the sequenced sample was PBMCs, taken at disease progression, from a patient treated with ibrutinib. The receptors shown here come from a human donor with chronic lymphocytic leukemia.

The V gene is TRBV30, the J gene TRBJ1-5, with D uncertain. V lost 2 bases to trimming and J lost 3 bases, with 8 bases between them. Germline CDR1 is GTSNPN and CDR2 is SVGIG (reference sequence). The CDR3 sequence is 13 residues long. CDR3 amino acids: CAWSLSPNQPQHF. The CDR3 nucleotides read TGTGCCTGGAGTTTGTCACCCAATCAGCCCCAGCATTTT.

In regard to this clone: The sample has other DNA sequences that encode this CDR3 too. The chain uses TRBV18 and TRBJ2-3; D unclear. The CDR3 extends over 12 amino acids. Germline V gene data show CDR1 as KGHSH and CDR2 as LQKENI. V was cut by 2 bases and J by 0 bases, with 0 bases left in between. The CDR3 reads CASSPSTDTQYF. In DNA, the CDR3 is TGTGCCAGCTCACCAAGCACAGATACGCAGTATTTT.

This chain joins TRBV13 and TRBJ2-1; perhaps TRBD1 as D (6 bases). This CDR3 is 13 amino acids long. The germline V gene encodes CDR1 PRHDT and CDR2 FYEKMQ (reference sequence). The V end was cut by 4 bases, the J end by 6 bases, with 10 bases between. CDR3 in amino acids: CASSSGHGNEQFF. The CDR3 nucleotides are TGTGCCAGCAGCTCGGGACACGGCAATGAGCAGTTCTTC.

This clone was detected only a few times. This chain uses TRBV5-1 with TRBJ2-4, with TRBD1 identical over 8 bases. The CDR3 runs to 14 residues. CDR1 is SGHRS and CDR2 is YFSETQ in the germline V gene. The trim removed 3 bases at V and 9 bases at J, leaving 8 bases unmatched. The CDR3 protein is CASSSGTGDVIQYF. CDR3 DNA: TGCGCCAGCAGCTCGGGGACAGGTGATGTCATTCAGTACTTC.

The rearrangement uses TRBV7-8 and TRBJ2-1; 7 nucleotides agree with TRBD2. This CDR3 spans 16 amino acids. The germline gives CDR1 SGHVS, CDR2 FQNEAQ. The V segment lost 5 bases and the J segment 3 bases; nucleotides outside the gene matches: 10. Here the CDR3 reads CASSKGLPSFYNEQFF. CDR3 in DNA: TGTGCCAGCAGCAAGGGACTACCGTCCTTCTACAATGAGCAGTTCTTC.

This chain uses TRBV27 with TRBJ2-2; 10 bases agree with TRBD2. From germline, CDR1 is MNHEY and CDR2 SMNVEV (reference sequence). The CDR3 runs 19 residues. The V gene end was trimmed by 5 bases and the J gene end by 6 bases; junction bases not matched to a gene: 18. CDR3 in amino acids: CASSPTPPMLLAGAGELFF. CDR3 in DNA: TGTGCCAGCAGTCCAACCCCCCCTATGTTGCTAGCGGGAGCCGGGGAGCTGTTTTTT.

The rearrangement joins TRBV9 to TRBJ1-2; unclear D gene. The CDR3 is 12 amino acids. V lost 1 base, J lost 8 bases, and 9 bases lay in between. Germline V lookup: CDR1 SGDLS, CDR2 YYNGEE. The CDR3 region has the DNA TGTGCCAGCAGCGTATCGGAGGTCGGCTACACCTTC. Its protein product is CASSVSEVGYTF. Combining the CDR3 with reference TRBV9 and TRBJ1-2 gives the whole variable domain DSGVTQTPKHLITATGQRVTLRCSPRSGDLSVYWYQQSLDQGLQFLIQYYNGEERAKGNILERFSAQQFPDLHSELNLSSLELGDSALYFCASSVSEVGYTFGSGTRLTVV.

The chain uses TRBV19 and TRBJ2-7; D is perhaps TRBD1 (6 bases). CDR1 and CDR2 from the germline V gene are LNHDA and SQIVND (reference sequence). The V and J ends lost 3 bases and 4 bases respectively, with 10 bases between them. The CDR3 runs 13 residues. The DNA for the CDR3 is TGTGCCAGTAGTATTACCAGGGGTTACGAGCAGTACTTC. It specifies CASSITRGYEQYF. Full variable domain (rest looked up from reference TRBV19 and TRBJ2-7): DGGITQSPKYLFRKEGQNVTLSCEQNLNHDAMYWYRQDPGQGLRLIYYSQIVNDFQKGDIAEGYSVSREKKESFPLTVTSAQKNPTAFYLCASSITRGYEQYFGPGTRLTVT.

The rearrangement uses TRBV10-3 and TRBJ2-7; TRBD1 matches 9 bases. Trimming took 6 bases from V and 0 from J; bases not matched to a gene: 3. Germline lookup yields CDR1 ENHRY and CDR2 SYGVKD. CDR3 length: 14 residues. The CDR3: CAIRRDRDSYEQYF. CDR3 DNA sequence: TGTGCCATCAGGAGGGACAGGGACTCCTACGAGCAGTACTTC.

The rearrangement links TRBV18 to TRBJ2-2; no clear D. The CDR3 spans 15 residues. V was trimmed by 4 bases and J by 4 bases, leaving 13 bases between them. In germline, CDR1 is KGHSH, CDR2 LQKENI. DNA for the CDR3: TGTGCCAGCTCACTAACAGTATCAGTCACCGGGGAGCTGTTTTTT. It translates to CASSLTVSVTGELFF.

There are a few counts of this clone. The chain combines TRBV5-5 with TRBJ1-2; D may be TRBD1 (5 bases). V was trimmed by 5 bases and J by 6 bases, leaving 11 bases between them. Germline CDR1 is SGHKS and CDR2 is YYEKEE (reference sequence). The CDR3 runs 12 residues. The CDR3 protein is CASRVARDGYTF. In DNA form, the CDR3 reads TGTGCCAGCAGAGTGGCCAGGGATGGCTACACCTTC.

The rearrangement uses TRBV7-3 and TRBJ1-5, with TRBD1 identical over 8 bases. The CDR3 is made up of 18 amino acids. Germline V lookup: CDR1 SGHTA, CDR2 FQGTGA. The V and J ends lost 5 bases and 3 bases, in that order; junction bases with no gene match: 15. DNA of the CDR3: TGTGCCAGCAGCCGCGGACAGGGAAGAAGTATGGTCAATCAGCCCCAGCATTTT. This sequence encodes CASSRGQGRSMVNQPQHF.

The chain joins TRBV5-4 to TRBJ2-2; perhaps TRBD1 as D (5 bases). This CDR3 region has 15 residues. Germline lookup yields CDR1 SGHNT and CDR2 YYREEE (reference sequence). Trimming left V 0 bases short and J 3 bases short, with 9 bases between. The CDR3 sequence: CASSLGPRDTGELFF. CDR3 sequence (DNA): TGTGCCAGCAGCTTGGGGCCCAGGGACACCGGGGAGCTGTTTTTT. The variable domain in full, completed from reference TRBV5-4 and TRBJ2-2, reads ETGVTQSPTHLIKTRGQQVTLRCSSQSGHNTVSWYQQALGQGPQFIFQYYREEENGRGNFPPRFSGLQFPNYSSELNVNALELDDSALYLCASSLGPRDTGELFFGEGSRLTVL.

The V call is TRBV29-1, the J call TRBJ2-3; D is unresolved. The CDR3 is 10 amino acids. Looked up from germline, CDR1 is SQVTM and CDR2 is ANQGSEA. The V end was cut by 8 bases, the J end by 4 bases, with 7 bases between. The chain's CDR3 is CSSVADTQYF. The CDR3 DNA follows: TGCAGCTCGGTCGCAGATACGCAGTATTTT.

V and J are TRBV6-1 and TRBJ1-5, with D perhaps TRBD1 (6 bases). The CDR3 covers 15 residues. Trimming pared 2 bases from V and 7 bases from J, leaving 15 bases between. Germline V gene sequence: CDR1 MNHNS, CDR2 SASEGT. In nucleotides, the CDR3 is TGTGCCAGCAGTGAAACCCCCAGGGGCGGACAGCCCCAGCATTTT. Amino acid sequence: CASSETPRGGQPQHF.

There are a few counts of this clone. The V gene is TRBV5-4, the J gene TRBJ2-5, with D perhaps TRBD1 or TRBD2 (5 bases each). Germline V lookup: CDR1 SGHNT, CDR2 YYREEE (reference sequence). This CDR3 has 12 amino acids. The V and J ends lost 4 bases and 5 bases respectively, with 9 bases between them. The CDR3 loop reads CASSPEGETQYF. CDR3 DNA: TGTGCCAGCAGCCCCGAGGGGGAGACCCAGTACTTC.

The chain recombines TRBV18 with TRBJ1-1; D might be TRBD1 (6 bases). V was shortened by 2 bases and J by 0 bases, with 10 bases between the two germline ends. The length of the CDR3 is 15 residues. Looked up from germline, CDR1 is KGHSH and CDR2 is LQKENI. The CDR3 is CASSPDRRMNTEAFF. The CDR3, as DNA: TGTGCCAGCTCACCAGACAGGCGAATGAACACTGAAGCTTTCTTT.

The chain links TRBV29-1 to TRBJ2-2; D unresolved. The CDR3 is made up of 11 amino acids. Per germline, CDR1 SQVTM and CDR2 ANQGSEA. Trimming left V 7 bases short and J 9 bases short, with 12 bases between. The CDR3 DNA follows: TGCAGCGCCGTAACCGGCCGGGAGCTGTTTTTT. Amino acid sequence: CSAVTGRELFF.

This rearrangement joins TRBV4-3 to TRBJ2-1; D is possibly TRBD1 (5 bases). V lost 0 bases to trimming and J lost 1 base, with 10 bases between them. The CDR3 has 16 amino acids. Germline V gives CDR1 LGHNA, CDR2 YSLEER. CDR3 coding DNA: TGCGCCAGCAGCCAAGATAGGACAAGGTCCTACAATGAGCAGTTCTTC. Translation: CASSQDRTRSYNEQFF.

The chain employs TRBV5-1 and TRBJ2-7, with 8 bases lining up with TRBD1. Per germline, CDR1 SGHRS and CDR2 YFSETQ. V trimming: 4 bases; J trimming: 0 bases; junction bases outside the gene matches: 9. The CDR3 is made up of 16 amino acids. CDR3 sequence (DNA): TGCGCCAGCAGCAGAACACCGGGACAGGACTCCTACGAGCAGTACTTC. Translated, it gives CASSRTPGQDSYEQYF.

The chain recombines TRBV7-3 with TRBJ2-2, with TRBD1 matching over 9 bases. This CDR3 spans 17 amino acids. Trimming took 1 base from V and 2 from J; bases not matched to a gene: 5. The germline gives CDR1 SGHTA, CDR2 FQGTGA. Here the CDR3 reads CASSLSRDRANTGELFF. Written as DNA, the CDR3 is TGTGCCAGCAGCTTAAGCCGGGACAGGGCCAACACCGGGGAGCTGTTTTTT.

The chain has TRBV19 and TRBJ2-7, with 7 bases identical to TRBD1. V lost 4 bases to trimming and J lost 2 bases; unmatched junction nucleotides: 8. Germline V gene lookup returns CDR1 LNHDA and CDR2 SQIVND (reference sequence). The CDR3 sequence is 15 residues long. The CDR3 spells CASSTRQGIPYEQYF. CDR3 coding DNA: TGTGCCAGTAGTACTAGACAGGGAATCCCCTACGAGCAGTACTTC.

The chain joins TRBV7-2 to TRBJ1-2; the match to TRBD1 covers 11 bases. The germline V gene has CDR1 SGHTA and CDR2 FQGNSA. The CDR3 runs to 17 residues. V lost 4 bases, J lost 4 bases, and 11 bases stayed unmatched. The CDR3 loop is CASSSSGTGGPIYGYTF. CDR3 DNA sequence: TGTGCCAGCAGCTCCTCAGGGACAGGGGGACCGATCTATGGCTACACCTTC. The full variable domain, rest sourced from reference TRBV7-2 and TRBJ1-2, is GAGVSQSPSNKVTEKGKDVELRCDPISGHTALYWYRQSLGQGLEFLIYFQGNSAPDKSGLPSDRFSAERTGGSVSTLTIQRTQQEDSAVYLCASSSSGTGGPIYGYTFGSGTRLTVV.

The CDR3 loop reads CASSLPAKGRRNQPQHF. The CDR3 bases are TGTGCCAGCAGTTTACCCGCGAAGGGGAGGAGGAATCAGCCCCAGCATTTT. The chain uses TRBV28 and TRBJ1-5, with D possibly matching TRBD1 (5 bases). V lost 2 bases, J lost 4 bases, and 18 bases lay in between. The CDR3 is made up of 17 amino acids. Germline loops: CDR1 MDHEN, CDR2 SYDVKM.

The rearrangement uses TRBV7-8 and TRBJ2-1; unclear D gene. The CDR3 consists of 12 residues. V was cut by 3 bases and J by 6 bases, with 6 bases left in between. The germline CDR1 and CDR2 sequences are SGHVS and FQNEAQ. The CDR3 DNA reads as TGTGCCAGCAGCTTCCCAACCAATGAGCAGTTCTTC. Translation: CASSFPTNEQFF.

The chain employs TRBV4-3 and TRBJ2-7; D perhaps matches TRBD2 (5 bases). Trimming shortened V by 0 bases and J by 3 bases, and 9 bases separated the two germline ends. The CDR3 is made up of 14 amino acids. CDR1 LGHNA and CDR2 YSLEER come from the germline V gene. CDR3 sequence: CASSQDRGIYEQYF. The CDR3 DNA reads TGCGCCAGCAGCCAAGACCGGGGTATCTACGAGCAGTACTTC.

The V call is TRBV12-5, the J call TRBJ1-1; 8 positions agree with TRBD1. CDR1 LGHNT and CDR2 FRNRAP come from the germline V gene. The CDR3 has 15 residues. Trimming took 4 bases from V and 3 from J; bases not matched to a gene: 7. CDR3 bases: TGTGCTAGTGGTTCACGGACAGGGATGGACACTGAAGCTTTCTTT. This sequence encodes CASGSRTGMDTEAFF.

The rearrangement joins TRBV28 to TRBJ2-7; 9 nucleotides align to TRBD1. Trimming cost V 6 bases and J 0 bases; bases outside gene matches: 12. Germline V lookup: CDR1 MDHEN, CDR2 SYDVKM. The CDR3 loop spans 17 amino acids. CDR3 residues: CASSGGPDRGSSYEQYF. The CDR3 region has the DNA TGTGCCAGCAGCGGGGGACCGGACAGGGGAAGCTCCTACGAGCAGTACTTC.

This clone was detected a few times. This chain links TRBV9 with TRBJ1-2; unclear D gene. V lost 0 bases and J lost 7, with 13 bases in between. The CDR3 loop spans 14 amino acids. Germline-derived CDR1 and CDR2 are SGDLS and YYNGEE. CDR3 in amino acids: CASSVVQAGSGYTF. The CDR3 nucleotides are TGTGCCAGCAGCGTAGTTCAGGCAGGCAGTGGCTACACCTTC.

The V call is TRBV15, the J call TRBJ1-2; D uncertain. CDR3 length: 14 amino acids. Trimming cost V 5 bases and J 1 base, with 11 bases left between them. Germline values: CDR1 LNHNV, CDR2 YYDKDF (reference sequence). The CDR3 bases are TGTGCCACCAGCGGAGGAACCATTAACTATGGCTACACCTTC. Protein: CATSGGTINYGYTF. Looking up the rest from reference TRBV15 and TRBJ1-2 gives the full variable domain: DAMVIQNPRYQVTQFGKPVTLSCSQTLNHNVMYWYQQKSSQAPKLLFHYYDKDFNNEADTPDNFQSRRPNTSFCFLDIRSPGLGDTAMYLCATSGGTINYGYTFGSGTRLTVV.

This rearrangement joins TRBV5-1 to TRBJ2-2; D ambiguous. V lost 4 bases and J lost 6, with 19 bases in between. This CDR3 is built from 16 residues. Per germline, CDR1 SGHRS and CDR2 YFSETQ. Here the CDR3 DNA reads TGCGCCAGCAGCCCTCGAGTGGGTGTGGTTTCCGGGGAGCTGTTTTTT. It is translated as CASSPRVGVVSGELFF.

This chain uses TRBV4-3 with TRBJ2-7, with 10 bases aligning to TRBD1. Trimming at V came to 0 bases and at J to 3 bases, leaving 2 bases not matched to a gene. The CDR3 covers 15 residues. Looked up from germline, CDR1 is LGHNA and CDR2 is YSLEER. DNA of the CDR3: TGCGCCAGCAGCCAAGATAGGGACAGGGGCTACGAGCAGTACTTC. Its translation: CASSQDRDRGYEQYF.